This T cell receptor beta chain was identified in a study of cytomegalovirus exposure and HLA in healthy donors. At the level of the study: For the approximately 390 genotyped donors, roughly 80% fell within the Caucasian-associated ancestry cluster.

It was with 60 Vbeta and 13 Jbeta primers that the PCR ran. Produced via immunoSEQ multiplex PCR; TCRdb's table is partial and in-frame only. The table has around 250,000 clones, approximately 82% seen once. On this clone itself: Its antigen remains unidentified.

V was clipped by 5 bases and J by 0 bases, with 8 bases between them. This CDR3 spans 13 amino acids. Per the germline V gene, CDR1 is MDHEN and CDR2 is SYDVKM. Study-level findings and limits: In a later analysis, at a false discovery rate of 0.05, over 15,000 TCR beta sequences were associated with HLA alleles. A later analysis linked a missense DCLRE1C variant to TCR beta V- and J-gene trimming. Most TCR sequences were uncommon, yet certain public TCRs appeared in many donors.

The TCR sequence derives from a woman aged 55-70 years in good health and CMV-seropositive. V usage is TRBV28 and J usage is TRBJ2-7; no firm D call. Specimen: PBMCs. CDR3 loop: CASSETRSYEQYF. The CDR3, as DNA: TGTGCCAGCAGTGAGACTCGCTCCTACGAGCAGTACTTC. Full variable domain (rest looked up from reference TRBV28 and TRBJ2-7): DVKVTQSSRYLVKRTGEKVFLECVQDMDHENMFWYRQDPGLGLRLIYFSYDVKMKEKGDIPEGYSVSREKKERFSLILESASTNQTSMYLCASSETRSYEQYFGPGTRLTVT.